This TCR beta chain comes out of a study of T cell responses to AZD1222 COVID-19 vaccine (dated by TCRdb to the early 2020s). About the study as a whole: TCR sequencing was performed for roughly 250 trial participants, of whom roughly 200 were given two doses of AZD1222 and around 25 were given two doses of MenACWY control vaccine. Trial participants were enrolled by age into subgroups of 18-55, 56-69 and 70-plus years, and around 150, 28 and 57 TCR-sequenced participants, respectively, were included in these subgroups. Broad study findings and their caveats: The 56-69-year group was small, and its depth increase did not reach significance, likely because of low power. Because no samples from the day 14 peak response were available, repertoires could be characterized only after the peak T cell response. Participants were mostly white British, with more females than males. The authors suggested clonal diversity may have been underestimated. Conclusions about previously exposed vaccinees are limited because only six or seven AZD1222 recipients were SARS-CoV-2 seropositive at baseline. Reportedly, almost half of the unique spike-specific TCRs recognized epitopes lying outside the regions that are mutated in the B.1.351 and B.1.1.7 variants. After two AZD1222 doses, both the breadth and the depth of spike-specific TCRs were significantly higher than at day 0 and than in MenACWY recipients. CD4 TCRs associated with the vaccine covered the entire spike protein, and the dominant responses were in regions 160-218 and 743-854.

As concerns this clone: The antigen it recognizes is unknown. One base away there is no much larger clone; base qualities are not given.

Sample time point, as interpreted from the label and publication: about 28 days (+/-7) after the second vaccine dose. AZD1222 recipients with second doses at about 4 weeks or about 12 weeks were pooled, because spike-specific TCR depth and breadth did not differ between schedules. The vaccinee samples were drawn from two UK trials, COV001 and COV002, one of which was a single-blind randomized controlled phase 2/3 trial testing AZD1222 (ChAdOx1 nCoV-19) in healthy adults. For TCRbeta chain sequencing, PBMC samples from trial participants were taken at day 0 and at day 28 after the second dose. The CDR3 regions of human TCRbeta chains were analyzed by immunosequencing. In the source study's methods: Repertoire TCRs were matched against a reference library of SARS-CoV-2-specific TCRs generated with the MIRA antigen-specificity platform. Breadth was defined as the fraction of unique TCRs that were SARS-CoV-2-associated. Depth was defined as the fraction of total T cells that were SARS-CoV-2-associated. Each spike-specific TCR was assigned to its reactive spike region and to a CD4 or CD8 class using the MIRA data. Log10-transformed breadth and depth values were compared by one-way ANOVA with Sidak's multiple comparisons tests. TCRdb mirrors the immuneACCESS table, restricted to in-frame sequences. Some clones are absent from its copies; in checked studies, under half trace to an unresolved V gene, and the reason for the others is unknown. V, J and clone size were drawn from that table, and D and trimming were deduced from the DNA. The sample profile shows 190,000 or so clones; 88% of them were found once. The ten largest account for roughly a quarter of the sample.

The CDR3 spans 16 residues, from the cysteine through the phenylalanine. The kept DNA is CDR3 alone, 48 bases in frame from the first base. The germline V gene specifies KGHDR as CDR1 and SFDVKD as CDR2. V sheds 5 bases and J sheds 0 bases, leaving 12 bases between their ends. Source: peripheral blood, taken 28 days after the second AZD1222 dose. The chain is made from TRBV24-1 and TRBJ2-2; TRBD1 is a weak D gene call, 5 bases matching. The TCR sequence derives from an adult who received the AZD1222 COVID-19 vaccine. Here is the DNA: TGTGCCACCAGTGCCTCTACAGGATCGAACACCGGGGAGCTGTTTTTT. Its translation reads: CATSASTGSNTGELFF.